This TCR beta chain was recovered during a study of T cell clonotyping in hematopoietic cell transplantation (dated by TCRdb to about 2021). The study in broad terms: A total of 130 to 150 blood samples were gathered in the study from 30 to 35 consecutive transplant recipients along with their related donors. Recruitment of patients ran from 2015 to early 2017, and follow-up continued until late 2020 or until death.

Remarks on this clone: Its antigen remains undetermined. No much larger clone exists at a distance of one base, and base qualities are not known.

The CDR3 runs 10 amino acids, cysteine and phenylalanine included. Just the 30-base CDR3 DNA is kept, in frame starting at base 1. The junction carries 7 bases between V and J, which are trimmed by 4 bases and 9 bases respectively. CDR1 SGHAT and CDR2 FQNNGV are derived from the germline V gene. With the immunoSEQ assay, which is a bias-controlled multiplex PCR relying on V- and J-specific primers, TCR beta CDR3 regions were amplified from genomic DNA. In a second PCR step, a proprietary barcode and Illumina adapter sequences were attached to the CDR3 amplicons. An Illumina MiSeq instrument was used for sequencing of the CDR3 libraries. The study's processing was this. Export and quality control were performed with immunoSEQ Analyzer 3.0, and downstream analyses were performed with R Bioconductor and Immunarch. Only productive rearrangements in the normalized downsampled data set were used to calculate repertoire metrics. Pathologically expanded clonotypes were defined as those larger than 5 templates in the normalized cohort. Repertoire diversity was measured with the Inverse Simpson Index. To capture all clonotypes, CMV-specificity analyses were performed on the non-normalized data set. Here the immuneACCESS table is served through TCRdb, limited to in-frame sequences with V and J called. Missing clones are a known gap in these copies; in checked studies unresolved V genes cover under half, and the rest lacks a known reason. From that table come the V and J calls and clone size; the DNA was used to work out D and trimming. The sample yields around 5,700 clones; about 80% were counted once. The ten top clones hold approximately 12% of the sample.

Summary of the overall study and its limitations: The sample size was limited and the cells went unsorted, which meant the CD4 and CD8 repertoire contributions could not be told apart. Overlap with donor repertoires was found for only a small fraction of recipient repertoires, with over 95% found to appear de novo at the given depth. Broader posttransplant TCR repertoire diversity was predicted by donor and pretransplant recipient Inverse Simpson Index values. Recipient TCR diversity fell after transplant, with pathologically expanded clonotypes rising progressively from day 30 to day 180.

The time point label here, explained by the study, means: 30 days after allo-HCT. Blood samples were obtained from recipients approximately 28 days before transplant and at days 30, 100 and 180 after transplant. Nuclei Lysis Solution was used to extract genomic DNA from fresh or cryopreserved unfractionated peripheral blood mononuclear cells. The rearrangement joined TRBV11-2 to TRBJ2-7; the D gene cannot be resolved reliably. This receptor was identified in a male patient aged 60 to 75 who had an allogeneic stem cell transplant from an unrelated donor, so the T cells may come from the graft donor. Some clones in this sample may be carry-over from other donors' samples. The starting material was peripheral blood mononuclear cells, obtained 30 days after allogeneic stem cell transplant. Read as DNA, the sequence is TGTGCCAGCAGCTCCGCCGGGCAGTACTTC. This codes for CASSSAGQYF.